Listed below are T cell receptor beta chains from one sample, sequenced in a study of response to subunit inactivated influenza vaccine. TCRdb re-called the RT-PCR reads with MiXCR, one entry per CDR3 protein. The data contain some 800,000 distinct CDR3 sequences, 21% of them singletons. The starting material was PBMCs from blood, obtained 5 days after vaccination. These receptors were taken from a man aged 45-65 years who received an inactivated influenza vaccine. Each CDR3 is given with its conserved first and last residue. The D gene is left open where the match is weak. Where a row states a size, it is once, few, many or the class of an expanded clone; other rows omit it.

clone size: few
D gene: -
V gene: TRBV12-3/TRBV12-4
J gene: TRBJ1-5
CDR3 DNA: TGTGCCAGCAGTTTAGGGGGTAATAGCAATCAGCCCCAGCATTTT
CDR3 protein: CASSLGGNSNQPQHF

clone size: -
D gene: TRBD2
V gene: TRBV7-9
J gene: TRBJ2-3
CDR3 DNA: TGTGCCAGCGGGAAAGTAGCGGGGGTGACAGATACGCAGTATTTT
CDR3 protein: CASGKVAGVTDTQYF

clone size: -
D gene: -
V gene: TRBV27
J gene: TRBJ2-6
CDR3 DNA: TGTGCCAGCAGTTTATCCTCCACATTAGGGACTGGGGCCAACGTCCTGACTTTC
CDR3 protein: CASSLSSTLGTGANVLTF

clone size: -
D gene: -
V gene: TRBV5-1
J gene: TRBJ1-6
CDR3 DNA: TGCGCCAGCAGCTTGGAGGGCGGCCCTCGGTCACCCCTCCACTTT
CDR3 protein: CASSLEGGPRSPLHF

clone size: few
D gene: -
V gene: TRBV5-1
J gene: TRBJ1-1
CDR3 DNA: TGCGCCAGCAGCGCCACTGAAGCTTTCTTT
CDR3 protein: CASSATEAFF

clone size: -
D gene: TRBD2
V gene: TRBV4-1
J gene: TRBJ2-5
CDR3 DNA: TGCGCCAGCATGCCCCGGGCGGGGGGCCTAGAGACCCAGTACTTC
CDR3 protein: CASMPRAGGLETQYF

clone size: -
D gene: -
V gene: TRBV20-1
J gene: TRBJ1-2
CDR3 DNA: TGCAGTGCTGGCCCAGGGGTTTATGGCTACACCTTC
CDR3 protein: CSAGPGVYGYTF

clone size: few
D gene: -
V gene: TRBV12-3/TRBV12-4
J gene: TRBJ1-1
CDR3 DNA: TGTGCCAGCAGTTCGGACAGTCAAGCTTTCTTT
CDR3 protein: CASSSDSQAFF

clone size: -
D gene: TRBD1
V gene: TRBV12-3/TRBV12-4
J gene: TRBJ2-7
CDR3 DNA: TGTGCCAGCAGCGTAACCGGGACAGCCCTATACGAGCAGTACTTC
CDR3 protein: CASSVTGTALYEQYF

clone size: few
D gene: TRBD2
V gene: TRBV10-3
J gene: TRBJ2-3
CDR3 DNA: TGTGCCATTTCTAGCGGGGGGGGCACAGATACGCAGTATTTT
CDR3 protein: CAISSGGGTDTQYF

clone size: -
D gene: -
V gene: TRBV12-3/TRBV12-4
J gene: TRBJ2-7
CDR3 DNA: TGTGCCAGCAGTTTAGGCCAACAGGGTCTATCCTACGAGCAGTACTTC
CDR3 protein: CASSLGQQGLSYEQYF

clone size: -
D gene: -
V gene: TRBV3-1
J gene: TRBJ2-7
CDR3 DNA: TGTGCCAGCAGCCAAGATATGGGGGCGGACCCCTACGAGCAGTACTTC
CDR3 protein: CASSQDMGADPYEQYF

clone size: -
D gene: TRBD2
V gene: TRBV20-1
J gene: TRBJ2-5
CDR3 DNA: TGCAGTGCAACCGGGACTAGCGGGAGAGCCCAAGAGACCCAGTACTTC
CDR3 protein: CSATGTSGRAQETQYF

clone size: few
D gene: TRBD1
V gene: TRBV7-9
J gene: TRBJ1-4
CDR3 DNA: TGTGCCAGCAGCTTAAGACAGGGCGATCCTAATGAAAAACTGTTTTTT
CDR3 protein: CASSLRQGDPNEKLFF

clone size: once
D gene: TRBD1
V gene: TRBV4-1
J gene: TRBJ2-4
CDR3 DNA: TGCGCCAGCAGCCAAGATCGGACAGGGTCGAGAAACATTCAGTACTTC
CDR3 protein: CASSQDRTGSRNIQYF

clone size: few
D gene: -
V gene: TRBV7-2
J gene: TRBJ2-3
CDR3 DNA: TGTGCCAGCGAAAGGCGGCGTGGCACAGATACGCAGTATTTT
CDR3 protein: CASERRRGTDTQYF

clone size: few
D gene: -
V gene: TRBV20-1
J gene: TRBJ2-1
CDR3 DNA: TGCAGTGCTAGAGAGAGCGGCGGTTCCTACAATGAGCAGTTCTTC
CDR3 protein: CSARESGGSYNEQFF

clone size: few
D gene: -
V gene: TRBV7-2
J gene: TRBJ2-3
CDR3 DNA: TGTGCCAGCAGCTTAGCGTCTGGATCGGATACGCAGTATTTT
CDR3 protein: CASSLASGSDTQYF

clone size: -
D gene: TRBD2
V gene: TRBV7-2
J gene: TRBJ2-1
CDR3 DNA: TGTGCCAGCAGCAATAGCGGGAGCAATGAGCAGTTCTTC
CDR3 protein: CASSNSGSNEQFF

clone size: -
D gene: -
V gene: TRBV11-2
J gene: TRBJ2-7
CDR3 DNA: TGTGCCAGCAGCTTAGGGGGAGTAACCGTCTCCTACGAGCAGTACTTC
CDR3 protein: CASSLGGVTVSYEQYF

clone size: -
D gene: TRBD2
V gene: TRBV15
J gene: TRBJ2-1
CDR3 DNA: TGTGCCACCAGCAGAGATCCGGGCGGGAGACGAAATGAGCAGTTCTTC
CDR3 protein: CATSRDPGGRRNEQFF

clone size: -
D gene: TRBD1
V gene: TRBV7-2
J gene: TRBJ1-1
CDR3 DNA: TGTGCCAGCAGCCCCACAGGGGGCTCGAACACTGAAGCTTTCTTT
CDR3 protein: CASSPTGGSNTEAFF

clone size: many
D gene: TRBD1
V gene: TRBV5-1
J gene: TRBJ1-1
CDR3 DNA: TGCGCCAGCAGCCTCAGGACAGGGGGTGTGAGCACTGAAGCTTTCTTT
CDR3 protein: CASSLRTGGVSTEAFF

clone size: few
D gene: TRBD1
V gene: TRBV7-2
J gene: TRBJ1-1
CDR3 DNA: TGTGCCAGCAGCTTAGCGCAGGGGGTAGGCACTGAAGCTTTCTTT
CDR3 protein: CASSLAQGVGTEAFF